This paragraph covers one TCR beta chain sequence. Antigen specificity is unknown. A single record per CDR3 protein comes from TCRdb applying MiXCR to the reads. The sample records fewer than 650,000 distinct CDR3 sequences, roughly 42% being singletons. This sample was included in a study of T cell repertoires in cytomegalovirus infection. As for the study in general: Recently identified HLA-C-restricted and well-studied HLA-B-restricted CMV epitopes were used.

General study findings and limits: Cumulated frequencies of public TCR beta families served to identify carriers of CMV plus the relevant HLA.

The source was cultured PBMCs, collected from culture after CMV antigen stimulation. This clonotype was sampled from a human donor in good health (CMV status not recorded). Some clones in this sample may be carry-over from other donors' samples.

The CDR3 sequence: CASSQDREQFMNTEAFF. In DNA form, the CDR3 reads TGCGCCAGCAGCCAAGATAGAGAACAGTTCATGAACACTGAAGCTTTCTTT. The rearrangement uses TRBV4-1 and TRBJ1-1; no clear D gene. V was clipped by 0 bases and J by 0 bases, with 14 bases between them. This CDR3 contains 17 residues. Germline values: CDR1 MGHRA, CDR2 YSYEKL.